The subject of this entry is one T cell receptor beta chain. Its cognate antigen is unknown. Using the 5' RACE reads, TCRdb records one entry per CDR3 protein without DNA. The sample features around 140,000 distinct CDR3 sequences, with less than 2.5% in its top ten. The CDR3 is 18 residues long. From germline, CDR1 is SGHDT and CDR2 YYEEEE. Every donor provided one blood sample measuring less than 3 ml. Investigators pulled total RNA out of whole blood and did not sort T cells. These data belong to a study of monozygotic twins with inflammatory bowel disease. The study's findings and limits: Clonotype sharing was lower in IBD patients than healthy twins, most markedly with disease activity.

V gene TRBV5-6 combines with J gene TRBJ2-4. This clonotype was obtained from a human donor with ulcerative colitis or Crohn's disease, or a healthy co-twin of an affected twin (not recorded which). The sample comprised blood. The CDR3 protein is CASSLGRSTILAKNIQYF.